This T cell receptor beta chain was captured in a study of blood T cell repertoires in COVID-19 (dated by TCRdb to about 2020). With regard to the full study: Samples from collaborators originated in the United States, Italy and Spain and spanned both the acute and convalescent phases of COVID-19. Nearly every sample came with metadata listing a de-identified subject ID, COVID-19 status, age in years and sex. Subjects who had been exposed to COVID-19, were actively infected with it, or had recovered from it provided the deeply sampled blood TCRbeta repertoires that made up the dataset. Where available, HLA class I and class II types were taken from metadata supplied by the sample provider and were not determined by assay-based typing. The samples were drawn from two sources: the first 160 participants of the ongoing ImmuneRACE study, and some 1,300 subjects contributed by 6 global collaborators. The material from the prospective study consisted of cDNA or gDNA derived from T cells, B-cell-depleted T cells, or PBMCs. A freely available public database, intended as a resource for researchers studying the immune response to SARS-CoV-2, is where the repertoires were released. Study-wide findings and limitations: Clinical and demographic metadata were provided uncurated, with the amount varying by source and participant.

Reading from cysteine to phenylalanine, the CDR3 counts 16 amino acids. Kept here is only the CDR3 DNA, which spans 48 bases and is read in frame from base 1. CDR1 and CDR2 are read off the germline V gene as MDHEN and SYDVKM. TCRbeta CDR3 regions were amplified from genomic DNA by means of the immunoSEQ Assay, a bias-controlled multiplex PCR. The paper's data handling went like this. Nucleated cell counts per sample were estimated from amplification of reference gene primers within the assay. Sequence reads were collapsed and filtered to measure the absolute abundance of every unique TCRbeta CDR3 rearrangement. For each sample, productive Simpson clonality was calculated by taking the square root of Simpson's diversity index across productive rearrangements. TCRdb obtained this table from immuneACCESS and retained in-frame rearrangements with V and J assigned. These tables miss some clones; where compared with another copy, unresolved V genes account for less than half of the shortfall, and the remainder is unexplained. From that table come the V and J calls and clone size; the DNA was used to work out D and trimming. Within this sample are some 170,000 clones, with around 85% of them counted one time only. The top ten clonotypes cover around 8% of the sample.

As for this clone: Its antigen is unknown. A read error may account for a junction end that differs from germline.

Collaborating institutions collected whole blood in K2EDTA tubes following their own protocols. For TCRbeta analysis, collaborators shipped samples in one of three forms: frozen whole blood, isolated PBMCs, or DNA extracted from either of those sample types. Sequenced input: peripheral blood. This chain is built from TRBV28 and TRBJ2-5; tentative D gene TRBD2, with 6 bases matching. This TCR was sampled from a woman in her fifties or sixties with acute or convalescent COVID-19. The DNA sequence is as follows: TGTGCCAGCAGTGGGGGGATGGGCGGCTACGTAGAGTCCCAGTACTTC. It specifies CASSGGMGGYVESQYF.